These 21 T cell receptor beta chains came from one sample sequenced in a study of T-cell reconstitution after alpha-beta-depleted transplantation in children. Researchers prepared the TCRbeta library using unique molecular identifiers, the study reports. Using its own MiXCR run on the PCR reads, TCRdb lists one record per CDR3 protein. The table lists about 690,000 distinct CDR3 sequences, roughly 17% of them singletons. The sequencing here drew on PBMCs from the stem cell graft donor, taken from the stem cell graft. The receptor set was obtained from a human donor who donated a stem cell graft to a child with acute myeloid leukemia.

The chain uses TRBV19 and TRBJ2-2; D is perhaps TRBD1 (6 bases). V was shortened by 2 bases and J by 0 bases, with 7 bases between the two germline ends. This CDR3 has 15 residues. Germline CDR1 reads LNHDA; CDR2 reads SQIVND (reference sequence). This CDR3 is CASSIKGANTGELFF. The CDR3 DNA is TGTGCCAGTAGTATAAAGGGGGCGAACACCGGGGAGCTGTTTTTT.

This clonotype was seen repeatedly, ten times or more. The chain couples TRBV29-1 to TRBJ2-7; TRBD1 matches 8 bases. CDR3 length: 13 residues. Looked up from germline, CDR1 is SQVTM and CDR2 is ANQGSEA. Trimming at V came to 2 bases and at J to 2 bases, leaving 2 bases not matched to a gene. CDR3 in amino acids: CSVEQTGAYEQYF. In DNA form, the CDR3 reads TGCAGCGTTGAACAGACAGGGGCCTACGAGCAGTACTTC.

V and J are TRBV27 and TRBJ2-1, with 8 positions matching TRBD1. The germline gives CDR1 MNHEY, CDR2 SMNVEV (reference sequence). This CDR3 has 16 amino acids. Trimming took 6 bases from V and 10 from J; bases not matched to a gene: 17. The CDR3, as DNA: TGTGCCAGCAGCTCGGTCGGGGCCAGGGGGCCTCGCGAGCAGTTCTTC. Its translation: CASSSVGARGPREQFF.

The chain combines TRBV13 with TRBJ2-2, with D unclear. V was pared by 10 bases and J by 2 bases, with 14 bases between. CDR3 length: 14 amino acids. Germline CDR1 PRHDT, CDR2 FYEKMQ (reference sequence). CDR3 DNA sequence: TGTGCCATTAATCGCCGGATTAACACCGGGGAGCTGTTTTTT. This codes for CAINRRINTGELFF.

The chain has TRBV7-6 and TRBJ2-2; perhaps TRBD2 as D (5 bases). Per the germline V gene, CDR1 is SGHVS and CDR2 is FNYEAQ. The V and J ends lost 4 bases and 4 bases respectively, with 13 bases between them. This CDR3 region has 15 residues. The CDR3 bases are TGTGCCAGCAGCTCCCGTCATGGGAGCACCGGGGAGCTGTTTTTT. As protein: CASSSRHGSTGELFF.

This clonotype was seen at least ten times. The V call is TRBV20-1, the J call TRBJ2-1; tentatively, D is TRBD2 (6 bases). V was cut by 6 bases and J by 0 bases, with 15 bases left in between. The CDR3 sequence is 15 residues long. Germline values: CDR1 DFQATT, CDR2 SNEGSKA (reference sequence). The CDR3, as DNA: TGCAGTGCCCTGGAACGGGGGAGCTCCTACAATGAGCAGTTCTTC. Translation: CSALERGSSYNEQFF.

This clonotype was recorded at least ten times. CDR3 in amino acids: CATSSLSMGQGATEAFF. DNA for the CDR3: TGTGCCACCAGCAGCCTTTCGATGGGACAGGGGGCAACTGAAGCTTTCTTT. This sequence joins TRBV15 and TRBJ1-1; 12 bases line up with TRBD1. Germline loops: CDR1 LNHNV, CDR2 YYDKDF (reference sequence). Trimming took 3 bases from V and 5 from J; bases not matched to a gene: 10. This CDR3 contains 17 residues.

The chain couples TRBV5-1 to TRBJ2-2; D call uncertain. Germline V gene lookup returns CDR1 SGHRS and CDR2 YFSETQ. Deletions cut 4 bases from V and 1 base from J, with 11 bases between. The CDR3 contains 15 residues. DNA for the CDR3: TGCGCCAGCAGCACCTGGACGGGGAACACCGGGGAGCTGTTTTTT. Translating it yields CASSTWTGNTGELFF.

This clonotype was seen a handful of times. This sequence joins TRBV12-3 or TRBV12-4 and TRBJ1-3; D uncertain. The V end was cut by 0 bases, the J end by 2 bases, with 8 bases between. The length of the CDR3 is 15 residues. In DNA form, the CDR3 reads TGTGCCAGCAGTTTAGCAGGGTCTGCTGGAAACACCATATATTTT. It codes for CASSLAGSAGNTIYF.

This clonotype was detected many times. V and J are TRBV11-2 and TRBJ2-3, with 11 bases lining up with TRBD2. The V gene's germline CDR1 is SGHAT and CDR2 FQNNGV. The CDR3 runs 18 residues. With V trimmed by 1 base and J by 2 bases, 8 bases remained unmatched. Here the CDR3 DNA reads TGTGCCAGCAGCTTAGGCCCCGGGACTAGCGGACCCACAGATACGCAGTATTTT. Encoded protein: CASSLGPGTSGPTDTQYF.

The CDR3 is CASSLGGAGIQPQHF. The CDR3 coding sequence is TGTGCCAGCAGCTTGGGGGGCGCCGGTATTCAGCCCCAGCATTTT. The chain carries TRBV7-2 and TRBJ1-5; tentatively, D is TRBD1 (6 bases). V lost 3 bases and J 6 bases, leaving 15 bases between the germline ends. The CDR3 covers 15 residues. Per germline, CDR1 SGHTA and CDR2 FQGNSA.

This clonotype has ten or more counts. The chain links TRBV29-1 to TRBJ2-1; maybe TRBD1 (6 bases). Germline-derived CDR1 and CDR2 are SQVTM and ANQGSEA. Trimming shortened V by 5 bases and J by 0 bases, and 11 bases separated the two germline ends. This CDR3 comprises 14 residues. The CDR3 sequence is CSVSRGNSYNEQFF. The CDR3 DNA reads as TGCAGCGTTTCCAGGGGCAACTCCTACAATGAGCAGTTCTTC.

This clonotype was seen ten or more times. V usage is TRBV20-1 and J usage is TRBJ2-1; the D is unclear. With 4 bases removed from V and 9 bases from J, the gap between germline ends came to 16 bases. Germline V gene lookup returns CDR1 DFQATT and CDR2 SNEGSKA (reference sequence). This CDR3 has 13 amino acids. Written as DNA, the CDR3 is TGCAGTGCTACCCCGGGTCATGGAGTTGAGCAGTTCTTC. This sequence encodes CSATPGHGVEQFF.

The chain couples TRBV7-2 to TRBJ2-7, with 10 bases lining up with TRBD2. This CDR3 is built from 15 residues. Trimming at V came to 5 bases and at J to 2 bases, leaving 6 bases not matched to a gene. Germline loops: CDR1 SGHTA, CDR2 FQGNSA. CDR3 protein: CASSPLAGIPYEQYF. The CDR3 DNA reads as TGTGCCAGCAGCCCACTAGCGGGGATACCCTACGAGCAGTACTTC. The variable domain in full, with the rest retrieved from reference TRBV7-2 and TRBJ2-7, is GAGVSQSPSNKVTEKGKDVELRCDPISGHTALYWYRQSLGQGLEFLIYFQGNSAPDKSGLPSDRFSAERTGGSVSTLTIQRTQQEDSAVYLCASSPLAGIPYEQYFGPGTRLTVT.

This clonotype was seen repeatedly, ten times or more. The J gene is TRBJ1-5, the V gene TRBV6-5; no clear D. CDR1 is MNHEY, CDR2 SVGAGI, per germline. The CDR3 loop spans 13 amino acids. V was shortened by 2 bases and J by 6 bases, with 8 bases between the two germline ends. The CDR3 reads CASSYREGQPQHF. The CDR3 bases are TGTGCCAGCAGTTACAGGGAGGGTCAGCCCCAGCATTTT.

This clonotype was observed at least ten times. This rearrangement joins TRBV20-1 to TRBJ1-6; D is uncertain. V lost 4 bases and J 3 bases, leaving 7 bases between the germline ends. CDR3 length equals 13 residues. Germline CDR1 reads DFQATT; CDR2 reads SNEGSKA (reference sequence). Here the CDR3 DNA reads TGCAGTGCTATAGGGCTCTATAATTCACCCCTCCACTTT. This encodes CSAIGLYNSPLHF.

The rearrangement uses TRBV15 and TRBJ2-3, with D perhaps given as TRBD1 or TRBD2 (5 bases each). V shed 3 bases and J shed 5 bases, with 15 bases lying between them. Germline CDR1 is LNHNV and CDR2 is YYDKDF (reference sequence). The CDR3 is made up of 15 amino acids. The CDR3 protein is CATSRGLRGEDTQYF. The CDR3 nucleotides are TGTGCCACCAGCAGGGGGTTAAGAGGGGAAGATACGCAGTATTTT.

This clonotype turned up a few times. The chain links TRBV7-8 to TRBJ2-1; D ambiguous. Germline loops: CDR1 SGHVS, CDR2 FQNEAQ. Trimming removed 1 base at V and 6 bases at J, with 4 bases between. This CDR3 is built from 12 residues. Here the CDR3 DNA reads TGTGCCAGCAGCTTAGATTTCAATGAGCAGTTCTTC. Protein product: CASSLDFNEQFF. The full variable domain, completed using reference TRBV7-8 and TRBJ2-1, is GAGVSQSPRYKVAKRGQDVALRCDPISGHVSLFWYQQALGQGPEFLTYFQNEAQLDKSGLPSDRFFAERPEGSVSTLKIQRTQQEDSAVYLCASSLDFNEQFFGPGTRLTVL.

This clonotype occurred a few times. The chain employs TRBV7-9 and TRBJ1-1, with no clear D. The CDR3 covers 14 residues. The V end was cut by 5 bases, the J end by 1 base, with 11 bases between. Germline loops: CDR1 SEHNR, CDR2 FQNEAQ (reference sequence). The DNA for the CDR3 is TGTGCCAGCAGCAAAACGACGGAGAACACTGAAGCTTTCTTT. Translated: CASSKTTENTEAFF.

The chain couples TRBV20-1 to TRBJ2-1, with a possible D match to TRBD2 (6 bases). This CDR3 comprises 15 residues. V was cut by 2 bases and J by 0 bases, with 11 bases left in between. Germline CDR1 reads DFQATT; CDR2 reads SNEGSKA (reference sequence). The CDR3 reads CSARIRGSSYNEQFF. The CDR3 region has the DNA TGCAGTGCTAGAATACGGGGGAGCTCCTACAATGAGCAGTTCTTC.

This clonotype was recorded at least ten times. The genes are TRBV11-2 and TRBJ2-5; D is uncertain. The CDR3 length is 12 residues. Germline lookup yields CDR1 SGHAT and CDR2 FQNNGV. Deletions cut 3 bases from V and 5 bases from J, with 7 bases between. In DNA form, the CDR3 reads TGTGCCAGCAGCTTGGACCCGGAGACCCAGTACTTC. It is translated as CASSLDPETQYF. Full variable domain (remainder filled in from reference TRBV11-2 and TRBJ2-5): EAGVAQSPRYKIIEKRQSVAFWCNPISGHATLYWYQQILGQGPKLLIQFQNNGVVDDSQLPKDRFSAERLKGVDSTLKIQPAKLEDSAVYLCASSLDPETQYFGPGTRLLVL.